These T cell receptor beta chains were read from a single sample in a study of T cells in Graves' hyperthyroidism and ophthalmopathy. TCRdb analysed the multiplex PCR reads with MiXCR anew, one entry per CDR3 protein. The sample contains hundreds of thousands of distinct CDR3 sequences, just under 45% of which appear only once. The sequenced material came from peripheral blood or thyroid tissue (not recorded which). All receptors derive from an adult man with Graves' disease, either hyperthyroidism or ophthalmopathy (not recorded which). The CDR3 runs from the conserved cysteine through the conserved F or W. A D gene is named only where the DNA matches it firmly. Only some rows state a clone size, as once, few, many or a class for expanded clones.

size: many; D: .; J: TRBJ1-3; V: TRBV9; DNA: TGTGCCAGCAGCGCAAAAGGCGGAAACACCATATATTTT; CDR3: CASSAKGGNTIYF
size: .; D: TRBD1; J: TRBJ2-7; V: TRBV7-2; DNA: TGTGCCAGCAGCGGGAAGGGGGCTGTTTACGAGCAGTACTTC; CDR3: CASSGKGAVYEQYF
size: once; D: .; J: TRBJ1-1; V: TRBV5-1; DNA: TGCGCCAGCATCCGGGTCTTGATGCACACTGAAGCTTTCTTT; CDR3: CASIRVLMHTEAFF
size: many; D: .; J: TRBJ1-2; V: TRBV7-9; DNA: TGTGCCAGCACTCTAGGGGGGGCAGGTGGCTACACCTTC; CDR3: CASTLGGAGGYTF
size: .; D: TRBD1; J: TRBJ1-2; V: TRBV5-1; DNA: TGCGCCAGCAGCTTGGCAGGACAGGGAGTAGGGGGCTACACCTTC; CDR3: CASSLAGQGVGGYTF
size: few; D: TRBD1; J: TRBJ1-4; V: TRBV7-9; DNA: TGTGCCAGCAGCCCACTAGGGACAGTCGAAAAACTGTTTTTT; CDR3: CASSPLGTVEKLFF
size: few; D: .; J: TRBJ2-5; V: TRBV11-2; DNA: TGTGCCAGCAGCACAGGCCGAAGTAGGTACCAAGAGACCCAGTACTTC; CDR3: CASSTGRSRYQETQYF
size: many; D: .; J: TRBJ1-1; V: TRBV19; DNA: TGTGCCAGTAGTATAACGTCGAACACTGAAGCTTTCTTT; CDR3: CASSITSNTEAFF
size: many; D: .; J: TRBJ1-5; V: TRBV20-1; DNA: TGCAGTGCTACCCCAGGGATCAATCAGCCCCAGCATTTT; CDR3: CSATPGINQPQHF
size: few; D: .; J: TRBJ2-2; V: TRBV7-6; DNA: TGTGCCAGCAGTTCGGGGGTGGTCACCGGGGAGCTGTTTTTT; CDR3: CASSSGVVTGELFF
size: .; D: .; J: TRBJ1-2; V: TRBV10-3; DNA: TGTGCCTTGTTATATGGCTACACCTTC; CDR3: CALLYGYTF
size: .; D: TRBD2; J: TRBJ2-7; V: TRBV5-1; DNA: TGCGCCAGCTCGGGACTAGCGGGGGGCCCGTCACGGGAGCAGTACTTC; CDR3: CASSGLAGGPSREQYF
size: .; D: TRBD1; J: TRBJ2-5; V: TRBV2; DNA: TGTGCCAGCAGTGGGGGGACAGTAGAAGAGACCCAGCACTTC; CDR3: CASSGGTVEETQHF
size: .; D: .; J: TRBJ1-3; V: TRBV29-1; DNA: TGCAGCGTCTCCCGGGTTGGAAACACCATATATTTT; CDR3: CSVSRVGNTIYF
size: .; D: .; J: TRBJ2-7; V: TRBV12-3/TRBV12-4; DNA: TGTGCCAGCAGACCTCAGGGGAGAGAGCAGTACTTC; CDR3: CASRPQGREQYF
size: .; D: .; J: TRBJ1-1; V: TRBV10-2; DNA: TGCGCCAGCAGCTTGCGCTCCTCGCTGAACACTGAAGCTTTCTTT; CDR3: CASSLRSSLNTEAFF
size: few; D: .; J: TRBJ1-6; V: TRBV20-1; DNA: TGCAGTGCTAGACTAACAGGGTTTAATTCACCCCTCCACTTT; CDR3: CSARLTGFNSPLHF
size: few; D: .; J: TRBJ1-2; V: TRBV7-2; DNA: TGTGCCAGCAGCTTACCCCCCCGCAAGGGATTGGATCCTGGCTACACCTTC; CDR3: CASSLPPRKGLDPGYTF
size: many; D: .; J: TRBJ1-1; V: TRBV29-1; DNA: TGCAGCGTTGAAGGTCCAGGAGCTTTCTTT; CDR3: CSVEGPGAFF
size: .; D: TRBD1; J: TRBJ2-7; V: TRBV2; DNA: TGTGCCAGCAGTGATGGGGGACAGGGTCCCTACGAGCAGTACTTC; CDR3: CASSDGGQGPYEQYF
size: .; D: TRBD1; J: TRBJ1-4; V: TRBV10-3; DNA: TGTGCCATCAGTAGAGACAGGGGAGGAAAACTGTTTTTT; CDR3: CAISRDRGGKLFF
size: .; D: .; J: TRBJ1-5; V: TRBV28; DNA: TGTGCCAGCAGTCAACCGGGACGCGTAAATCAGCCCCAGCATTTT; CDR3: CASSQPGRVNQPQHF
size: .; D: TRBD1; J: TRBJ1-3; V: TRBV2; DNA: TGTGCCAGCCAAGGACGGACAGGGGATGGCTACACCATATATTTT; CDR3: CASQGRTGDGYTIYF
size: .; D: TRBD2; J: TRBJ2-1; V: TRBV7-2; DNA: TGTGCCAGCAGCTTGGGAACTAGCGGGAAAAATGAGCAGTTCTTC; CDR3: CASSLGTSGKNEQFF
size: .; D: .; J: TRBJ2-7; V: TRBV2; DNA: TGTGCCAGCTGGGGCAGGTGGGGCTCCTACGAGCAGTACTTC; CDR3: CASWGRWGSYEQYF
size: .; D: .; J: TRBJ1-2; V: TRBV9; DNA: TGCGCCAGCAGCCAAGATGGCGGGATACCGAATGGCTACACCTTC; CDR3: CASSQDGGIPNGYTF
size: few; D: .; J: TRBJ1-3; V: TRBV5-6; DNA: TGTGCCAGCAGCTTGGAGGCTGCCGGCCGAGGAAACACCATATATTTT; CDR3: CASSLEAAGRGNTIYF
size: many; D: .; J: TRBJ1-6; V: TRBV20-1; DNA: TGCAGTGCTAGAGATCATTGGGGGCGCAATTCACCCCTCCACTTT; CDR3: CSARDHWGRNSPLHF
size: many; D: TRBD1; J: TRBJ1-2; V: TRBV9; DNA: TGTGCCAGCAGCGCCTCGGGACAGCGATATGGCTACACCTTC; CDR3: CASSASGQRYGYTF
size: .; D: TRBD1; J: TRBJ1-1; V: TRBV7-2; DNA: TGTGCCAGCAGTCCCGGGACAGGGGATGCGAACACTGAAGCTTTCTTT; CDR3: CASSPGTGDANTEAFF
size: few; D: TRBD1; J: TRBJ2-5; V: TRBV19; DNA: TGTGCCAGTAGTAGGCCGGGACAGGGTCTGGAGACCCAGTACTTC; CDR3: CASSRPGQGLETQYF
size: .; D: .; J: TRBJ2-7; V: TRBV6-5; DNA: TGTGCCAGCAGTTATTTTTCAGGGGTCGCCGAGCAGTACTTC; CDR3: CASSYFSGVAEQYF
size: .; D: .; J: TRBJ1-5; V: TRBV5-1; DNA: TGCGCCAGCAGCCAGGACAGCCTCAATCAGCCCCAGCATTTT; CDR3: CASSQDSLNQPQHF
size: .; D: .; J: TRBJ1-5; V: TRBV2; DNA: TGTGCCAGCAGTGAAGCGCTTCTTCCCCAGCATTTT; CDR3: CASSEALLPQHF
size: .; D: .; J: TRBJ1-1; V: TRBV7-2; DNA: TGTGCCAGCAGCTTAGAAATCCCTTTTGAAGCTTTCTTT; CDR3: CASSLEIPFEAFF
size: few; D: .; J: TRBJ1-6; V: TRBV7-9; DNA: TGTGCCAGCAGCTTCGGGCCTGCAGGGAGGACACCCCTCCACTTT; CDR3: CASSFGPAGRTPLHF
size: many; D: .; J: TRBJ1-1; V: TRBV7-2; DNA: TGTGCCAGCAGCTTAGTTATTCGGAATGAAGCTTTCTTT; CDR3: CASSLVIRNEAFF
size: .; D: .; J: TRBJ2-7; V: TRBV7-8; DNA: TGCGCCAGCAGCCAAGAGTACAACTACTACGAGCAGTACTTC; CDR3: CASSQEYNYYEQYF
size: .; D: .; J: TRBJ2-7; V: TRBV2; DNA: TGTGCCAGCAGCCTGCCCGGGATCTCCTACGAGCAGTACTTC; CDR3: CASSLPGISYEQYF
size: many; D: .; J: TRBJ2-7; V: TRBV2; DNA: TGTGCCAGCACAGTCAAGGACACCAGCTCCTACGAGCAGTACTTC; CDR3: CASTVKDTSSYEQYF
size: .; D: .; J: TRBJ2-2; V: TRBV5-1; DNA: TGCGCCAGCAGCTCACCGGGACACTACAATGGGGAGCTGTTTTTT; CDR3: CASSSPGHYNGELFF
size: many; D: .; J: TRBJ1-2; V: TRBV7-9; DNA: TGTGCCAGCACCGACGTTTATGGCTACACCTTC; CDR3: CASTDVYGYTF
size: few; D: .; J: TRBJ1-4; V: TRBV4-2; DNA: TGTGCCAGCAGCCAAGAGGAGACAACTAATGAAAAACTGTTTTTT; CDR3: CASSQEETTNEKLFF
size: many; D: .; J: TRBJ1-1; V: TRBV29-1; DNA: TGCAGCGTTGAACCTCCCAGCGGGGGGGCGAACACTGAAGCTTTCTTT; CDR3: CSVEPPSGGANTEAFF
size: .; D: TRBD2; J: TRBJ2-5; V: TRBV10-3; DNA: TGTGCCATCAGGACCGGACTAGCGGGAACCCAGTACTTC; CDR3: CAIRTGLAGTQYF
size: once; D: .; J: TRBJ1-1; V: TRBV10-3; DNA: TGTGCCAGCAGTATACAGGGAGCGATGAACACTGAAGCTTTCTTT; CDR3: CASSIQGAMNTEAFF
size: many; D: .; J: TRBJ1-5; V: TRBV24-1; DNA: TGTGCCACCAGTGAGCTACCAGGCGCGAGCAATCAGCCCCAGCATTTT; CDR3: CATSELPGASNQPQHF
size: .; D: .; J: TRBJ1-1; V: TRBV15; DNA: TGTGCCACCCAATCAACTCGGGCTACAGGGAACACTGAAGCTTTCTTT; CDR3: CATQSTRATGNTEAFF
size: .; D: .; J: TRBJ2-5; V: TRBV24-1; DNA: TGTGCCACCAGTGATTTGCCGGGGGGCAAGACTGTCCAGTACTTC; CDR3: CATSDLPGGKTVQYF
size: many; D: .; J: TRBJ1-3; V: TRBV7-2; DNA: TGTGCCAGCAGCTTTACAGGTGGAAACACCATATATTTT; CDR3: CASSFTGGNTIYF
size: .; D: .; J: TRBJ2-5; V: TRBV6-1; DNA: TGTGCCAGCAGTGAGACTGGACCCACCGGAGAGACCCAGTACTTC; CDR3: CASSETGPTGETQYF
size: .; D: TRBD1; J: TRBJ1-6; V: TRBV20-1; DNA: TGCAGTGCTAGCAAGACAGGGGTGGGTAATTCACCCCTCCACTTT; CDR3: CSASKTGVGNSPLHF
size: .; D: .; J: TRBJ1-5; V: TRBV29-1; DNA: TGCAGCTACACCGGGACGGTCAATCAGCCCCAGCATTTT; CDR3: CSYTGTVNQPQHF
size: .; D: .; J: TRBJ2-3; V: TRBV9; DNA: TGTGCCAGCAGTGAGCTGGATCTCCGGTCCACCACAGATACGCAGTATTTT; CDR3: CASSELDLRSTTDTQYF
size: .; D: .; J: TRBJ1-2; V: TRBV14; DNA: TGTGCCAGCAGCCAATACGCAACTGGTGGCGGCTACACCTTC; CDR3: CASSQYATGGGYTF
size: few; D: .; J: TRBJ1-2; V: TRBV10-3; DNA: TGTGCCAGCAAAGGCGTCTCGGGCTATGGCTACACCTTC; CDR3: CASKGVSGYGYTF
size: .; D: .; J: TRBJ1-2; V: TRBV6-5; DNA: TGTGCCAGCAGTATAGGGACACGCAGCTACACCTTC; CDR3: CASSIGTRSYTF
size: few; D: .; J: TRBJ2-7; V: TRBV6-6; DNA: TGTGCCAGCAGTTACTTTAGTCCCCTCTCCTACGAGCAGTACTTC; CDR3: CASSYFSPLSYEQYF
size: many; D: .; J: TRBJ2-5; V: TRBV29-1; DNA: TGCAGCTCCCTGGTCCCCCAAGAGACCCAGTACTTC; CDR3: CSSLVPQETQYF